This T cell receptor (beta chain) was recorded in a study of brain T cells in children with intractable seizures. Study outcomes and limitations: Only CDR3 sequence similarity suggested viral specificity, without known HCMV serostatus. Clones missing pre-surgery may reflect undersampling of that blood sample.

About this clone itself: Antigen: not known.

Time point of the sample: blood from clinic visit 5 months post-surgery; TSC patient then seizure free. Profiled with immunoSEQ multiplex PCR; TCRdb holds only in-frame clones, not every one. In the table there are a few hundred thousand clones, about 94% of which are singletons. V lost 0 bases to trimming and J lost 8 bases; unmatched junction nucleotides: 1. The germline V gene has CDR1 SEHNR and CDR2 FQNEAQ (reference sequence). This CDR3 has 13 amino acids. This rearrangement joins TRBV7-9 to TRBJ2-1, with TRBD2 matching over 7 bases. The specimen was peripheral blood, collected less than 6 months after surgery. The receptor was isolated from a boy under two years old with tuberous sclerosis and intractable seizures. In DNA, the CDR3 is TGTGCCAGCAGCTTAGCTCTAGCGGATGAGCAGTTCTTC. It specifies CASSLALADEQFF.